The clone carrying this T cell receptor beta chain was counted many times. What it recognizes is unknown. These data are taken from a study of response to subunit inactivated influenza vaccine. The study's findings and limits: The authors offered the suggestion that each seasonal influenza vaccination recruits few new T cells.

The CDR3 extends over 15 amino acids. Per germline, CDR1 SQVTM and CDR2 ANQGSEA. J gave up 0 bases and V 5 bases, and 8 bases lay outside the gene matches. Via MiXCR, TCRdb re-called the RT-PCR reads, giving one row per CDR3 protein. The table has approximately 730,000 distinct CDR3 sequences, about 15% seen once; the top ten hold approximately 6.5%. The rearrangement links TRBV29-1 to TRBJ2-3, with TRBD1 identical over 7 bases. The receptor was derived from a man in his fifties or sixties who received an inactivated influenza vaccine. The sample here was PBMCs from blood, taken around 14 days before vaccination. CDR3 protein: CSVTAGTASTDTQYF. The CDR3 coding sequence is TGCAGCGTTACTGCCGGGACAGCAAGCACAGATACGCAGTATTTT.